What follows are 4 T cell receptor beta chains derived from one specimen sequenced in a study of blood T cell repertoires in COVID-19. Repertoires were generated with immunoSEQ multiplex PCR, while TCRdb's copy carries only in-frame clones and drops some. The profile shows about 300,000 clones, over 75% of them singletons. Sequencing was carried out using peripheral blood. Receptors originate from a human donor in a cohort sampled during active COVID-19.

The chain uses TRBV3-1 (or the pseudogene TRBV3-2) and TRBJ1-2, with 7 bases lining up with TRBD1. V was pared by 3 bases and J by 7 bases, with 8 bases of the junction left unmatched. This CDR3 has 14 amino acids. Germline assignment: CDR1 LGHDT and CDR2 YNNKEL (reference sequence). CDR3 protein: CASSQEPGTVGYTF. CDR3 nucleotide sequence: TGTGCCAGCAGCCAGGAACCCGGGACAGTTGGCTACACCTTC.

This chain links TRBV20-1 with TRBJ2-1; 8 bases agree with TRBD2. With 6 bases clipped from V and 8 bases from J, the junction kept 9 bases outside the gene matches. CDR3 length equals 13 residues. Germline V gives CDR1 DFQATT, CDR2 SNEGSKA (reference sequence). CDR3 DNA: TGCAGTGCCAGTGGGACTAGTTACCATGAGCAGTTCTTC. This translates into CSASGTSYHEQFF.

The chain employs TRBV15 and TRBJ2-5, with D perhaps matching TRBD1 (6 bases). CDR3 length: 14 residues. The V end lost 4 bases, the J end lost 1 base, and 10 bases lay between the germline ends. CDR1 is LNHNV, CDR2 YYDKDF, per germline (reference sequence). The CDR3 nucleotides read TGTGCCACCAGCAATCCGACAGGCCAAGAGACCCAGTACTTC. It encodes CATSNPTGQETQYF.

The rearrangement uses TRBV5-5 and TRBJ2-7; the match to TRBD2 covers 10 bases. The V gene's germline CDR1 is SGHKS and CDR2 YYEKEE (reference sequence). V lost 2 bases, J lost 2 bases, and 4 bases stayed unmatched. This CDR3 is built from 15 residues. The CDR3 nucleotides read TGTGCCAGCAGCTTACAAGCGGGAGGGCCCTACGAGCAGTACTTC. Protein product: CASSLQAGGPYEQYF. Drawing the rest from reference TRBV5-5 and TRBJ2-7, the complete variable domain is DAGVTQSPTHLIKTRGQQVTLRCSPISGHKSVSWYQQVLGQGPQFIFQYYEKEERGRGNFPDRFSARQFPNYSSELNVNALLLGDSALYLCASSLQAGGPYEQYFGPGTRLTVT.